This T cell receptor beta chain is drawn from a study of blood T cells in healthy people across ages. The V gene's germline CDR1 is SGHAT and CDR2 FQNNGV. The CDR3 runs 15 residues. Each of the donors had approximately 10 milliliters of peripheral blood drawn into EDTA-treated Vacutainer tubes. PCR was performed a second time for about 6 to 11 cycles using a sample-barcoded 5' primer and a J-beta primer mix. Every molecule of cDNA carried a tag from a template-switch adaptor with 12 random nucleotides. There were at least 3 million CDR3-containing paired-end reads obtained from each sample. In TCRdb, the 5' RACE reads were re-called with MiXCR into one record per CDR3 protein. Of fewer than 1.5 million distinct CDR3 sequences detected, roughly 40% appear once; the ten largest clones hold 6.5% to 10%. As concerns this clonotype: A junction boundary mismatches the germline segment, possibly from a read error.

The chain couples TRBV11-2 to TRBJ2-2, with TRBD2 matching over 8 bases. Sequencing was done on a sample of blood. The source of this sequence is a woman between 18 and 29 years old in good health. The CDR3 reads CASSFGGGNTGKLFF. The CDR3 region has the DNA TGTGCCAGCAGCTTCGGGGGGGGAAACACCGGGAAGCTGTTTTTT.